The clone carrying this T cell receptor beta chain has more than one count but fewer than ten. The sample is drawn from a study of cytomegalovirus exposure and HLA in healthy donors. J was trimmed by 4 bases and V by 1 base; bases with no gene match: 5. The CDR3 loop spans 15 amino acids. CDR1 and CDR2 (germline): MNHEY, SMNVEV (reference sequence). With 60 Vbeta and 13 Jbeta primers, the PCR was carried out. Assay used: immunoSEQ multiplex PCR; TCRdb lists only in-frame clones, some missing. Among 110,000 or so clones listed, roughly 13% were seen once. The sequence derives from a middle-aged man in good health and CMV-seropositive. The chain carries TRBV27 and TRBJ2-7, with 9 bases identical to TRBD2. Sequencing was done on a sample of PBMCs. CDR3 sequence reads: CASSLWLAGRYEQYF. The DNA for the CDR3 is TGTGCCAGCAGTTTATGGCTAGCGGGACGATACGAGCAGTACTTC.